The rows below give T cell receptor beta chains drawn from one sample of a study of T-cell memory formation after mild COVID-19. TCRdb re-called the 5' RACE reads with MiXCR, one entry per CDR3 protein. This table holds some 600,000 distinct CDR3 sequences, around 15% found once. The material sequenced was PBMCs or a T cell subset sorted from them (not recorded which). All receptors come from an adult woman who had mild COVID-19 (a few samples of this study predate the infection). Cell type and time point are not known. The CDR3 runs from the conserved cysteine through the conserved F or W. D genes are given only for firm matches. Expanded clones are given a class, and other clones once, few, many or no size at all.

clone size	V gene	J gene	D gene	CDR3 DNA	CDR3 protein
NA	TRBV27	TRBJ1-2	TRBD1	TGTGCCAGCAGCCCCAGGGGGCGGAACTATGGCTACACCTTC	CASSPRGRNYGYTF
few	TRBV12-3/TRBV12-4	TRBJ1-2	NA	TGTGCCAGCAGTTTATGGGGTAATGGCTACACCTTC	CASSLWGNGYTF
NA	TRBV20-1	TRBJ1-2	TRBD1	TGCAGTCCAGCAGGGGGCGAAGGAGGCTACACCTTC	CSPAGGEGGYTF
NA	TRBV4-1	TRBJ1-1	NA	TGCGCCAGCAGCCCGACCTTACAGGGAATTATGATGAACACTGAAGCTTTCTTT	CASSPTLQGIMMNTEAFF
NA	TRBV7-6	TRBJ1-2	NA	TGTGCCAGCAGCGGCCAGGACAGAGGTGGCTACACCTTC	CASSGQDRGGYTF
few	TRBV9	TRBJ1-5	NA	TGTGCCAGCAGCGTAGACAGTAGCAATCAGCCCCAGCATTTT	CASSVDSSNQPQHF
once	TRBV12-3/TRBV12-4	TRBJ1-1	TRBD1	TGTGCCAGCAGAGTGACAGGGGGCGGCACTGAAGCTTTCTTT	CASRVTGGGTEAFF
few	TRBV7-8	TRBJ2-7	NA	TGTGCCAGCAGCCCGAAGGGTGTCTACGAGCAGTACTTC	CASSPKGVYEQYF
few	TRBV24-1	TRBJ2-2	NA	TGTGCCACCAGTGATTTTCCCCCAGGGAGCGGGGAGCTGTTTTTT	CATSDFPPGSGELFF
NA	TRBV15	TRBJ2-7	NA	TGTGCCACCAGCAGACCGGACAGTTCCTACGAGCAGTACTTC	CATSRPDSSYEQYF
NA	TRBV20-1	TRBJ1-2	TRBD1	TGCAGTGCTAGAAAGGACAGGGGCCATGGCTACACCTTC	CSARKDRGHGYTF
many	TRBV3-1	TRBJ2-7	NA	TGTGCCAGCAGCCAAGAAATTCGGACAGAGGAAGGCTACGAGCAGTACTTC	CASSQEIRTEEGYEQYF
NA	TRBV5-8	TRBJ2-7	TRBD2	TGTGCCAGCAGCCCGAGACTAGCGGCGGAATACGAGCAGTACTTC	CASSPRLAAEYEQYF
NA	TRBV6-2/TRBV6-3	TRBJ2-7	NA	TGTGCCAGCAGCAACCCAGGCGCCGGAGCCTACGAGCAGTACTTC	CASSNPGAGAYEQYF
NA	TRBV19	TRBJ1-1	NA	TGTGCCAGTAGTATTTCTAGGGAAGCTTTCTTT	CASSISREAFF
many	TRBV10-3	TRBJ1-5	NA	TGTGCCACCGGAACCTATGTAGATCAGCCCCAGCATTTT	CATGTYVDQPQHF
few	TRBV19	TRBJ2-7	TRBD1	TGTGCCAGTAGTTTCGGACAGGGGGTTATCGAGCAGTACTTC	CASSFGQGVIEQYF
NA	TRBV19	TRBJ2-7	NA	TGTGCCAGTAGTATAGGACTAGACCTCTACGAGCAGTACTTC	CASSIGLDLYEQYF
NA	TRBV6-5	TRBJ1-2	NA	TGTGCCAGCAGAGGTCCGCGAGGTGGAAACTATGGCTACACCTTC	CASRGPRGGNYGYTF
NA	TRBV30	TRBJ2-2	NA	TGTGCCTGGGAGGCGGGGCCAGCGGTAGCTACCGGGGAGCTGTTTTTT	CAWEAGPAVATGELFF
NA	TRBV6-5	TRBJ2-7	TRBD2	TGTGCCAGCAGTTCAGCTCGGCTAGCGGTATCCTACGAGCAGTACTTC	CASSSARLAVSYEQYF
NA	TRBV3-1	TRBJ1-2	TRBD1	TGTGCCAGCAGCCAAGATTCGGGGACAGGGTCATTTTTTGGCTACACCTTC	CASSQDSGTGSFFGYTF
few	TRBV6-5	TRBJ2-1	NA	TGTGCCAGCAGTTATGGCGGGGAAGTCTACAATGAGCAGTTCTTC	CASSYGGEVYNEQFF
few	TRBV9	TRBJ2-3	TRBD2	TGTGCCAGCAGCAAACGCTCAGCGGGGGGGCCGGGAGATACGCAGTATTTT	CASSKRSAGGPGDTQYF
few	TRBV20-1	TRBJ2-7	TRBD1	TGCAGTGCTAGAGCGTCTTCAGGGGGCTACGAGCAGTACTTC	CSARASSGGYEQYF
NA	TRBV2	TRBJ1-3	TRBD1	TGTGCCAGTAAACAGGGGGATCGCGGAAACACCATATATTTT	CASKQGDRGNTIYF
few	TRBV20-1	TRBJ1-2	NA	TGCAGTGCTAGAGTTACGGCGGTTTATGGCTACACCTTC	CSARVTAVYGYTF
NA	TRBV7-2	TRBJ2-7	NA	TGTGCCAGCAGCTTAGAGGGGGGTTTCTCCTACGAGCAGTACTTC	CASSLEGGFSYEQYF
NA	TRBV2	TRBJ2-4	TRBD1	TGTGCCAGCAGGGTGACAGGGGGAAACATTCAGTACTTC	CASRVTGGNIQYF
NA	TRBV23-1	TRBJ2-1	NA	TGCGCCAGCATGAAATCCGGCCTCTCGGGTCCCAATGAGCAGTTCTTC	CASMKSGLSGPNEQFF
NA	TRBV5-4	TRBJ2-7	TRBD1	TGTGCCAGCACCAGGACAGGTCTGAACTCCTACGAGCAGTACTTC	CASTRTGLNSYEQYF
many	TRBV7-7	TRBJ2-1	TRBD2	TGTGCCAGCAGCATCCTGGGGGGGTACAATGAGCAGTTCTTC	CASSILGGYNEQFF
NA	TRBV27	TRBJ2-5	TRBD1	TGTGCCAGCAGTCCGGGACAGGGTTTCCAAGAGACCCAGTACTTC	CASSPGQGFQETQYF
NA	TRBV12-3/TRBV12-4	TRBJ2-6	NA	TGTGCCAGCAGTTCGTCGGGCTCTGGGGCCAACGTCCTGACTTTC	CASSSSGSGANVLTF
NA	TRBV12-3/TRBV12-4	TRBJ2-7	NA	TGTGCCAGCAGTTTGGCGGGGAGAGGCGACGAGCAGTACTTC	CASSLAGRGDEQYF
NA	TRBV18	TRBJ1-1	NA	TGTGCCAGCTCACCCCAAGGAAACGCTGAAGCTTTCTTT	CASSPQGNAEAFF
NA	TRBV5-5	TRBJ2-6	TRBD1	TGTGCCAGCAGCATTAGACAGGGTTTCAGCTCTGGGGCCAACGTCCTGACTTTC	CASSIRQGFSSGANVLTF
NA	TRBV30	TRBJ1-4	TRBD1	TGTGCCTGGGTAACCGGGACAGGGGTGGGAAAACTGTTTTTT	CAWVTGTGVGKLFF
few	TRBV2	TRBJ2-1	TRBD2	TGTGCCAGCAGTGCCGAGCGGGAGGGCCTAAATGAGCAGTTCTTC	CASSAEREGLNEQFF
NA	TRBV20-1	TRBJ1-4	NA	TGCAGTGCTAGATCTGCGGGGAACGGTGAAAAACTGTTTTTT	CSARSAGNGEKLFF
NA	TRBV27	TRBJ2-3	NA	TGTGCCAGCAGTCTGCGGACACTTACAGACACAGATACGCAGTATTTT	CASSLRTLTDTDTQYF
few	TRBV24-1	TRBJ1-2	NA	TGTGCCACCAGTGACTCGAGGGTTTCCTATGGCTACACCTTC	CATSDSRVSYGYTF
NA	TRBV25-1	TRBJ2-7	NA	TGTGCCTCCAGCGGAGGGTTCCACGAGCAGTACTTC	CASSGGFHEQYF
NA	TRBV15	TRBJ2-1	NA	TGTGCCACCAGTTCCGGGGGGCGTAATGAGCAGTTCTTC	CATSSGGRNEQFF
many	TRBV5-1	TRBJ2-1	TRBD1	TGCGCCAGCAGCTTGGGTCACCGGACAGGGGACCCTGAGCAGTTCTTC	CASSLGHRTGDPEQFF
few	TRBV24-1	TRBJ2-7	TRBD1	TGTGCCACCAGTGACCCCGGACAGGGGGCGTCCGAGCAGTACTTC	CATSDPGQGASEQYF
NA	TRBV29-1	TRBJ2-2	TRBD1	TGCAGCGTCGCGGACAGGTTGAACACCGGGGAGCTGTTTTTT	CSVADRLNTGELFF
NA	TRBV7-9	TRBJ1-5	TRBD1	TGTGCCAGCAGCTCACGGAGCAGGACAGGGGTCGATCAGCCCCAGCATTTT	CASSSRSRTGVDQPQHF
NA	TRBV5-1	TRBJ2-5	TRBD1	TGCGCCAGCAGCAGGGACAGGGGGCCGGAGACCCAGTACTTC	CASSRDRGPETQYF
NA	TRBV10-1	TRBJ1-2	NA	TGCGCCAGCAGTGAGTGGGACCATGGCTACACCTTC	CASSEWDHGYTF
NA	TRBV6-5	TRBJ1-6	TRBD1	TGTGCCAGCAGTTCCTCCGCCAGGGGGATGACACCCCTCCACTTT	CASSSSARGMTPLHF
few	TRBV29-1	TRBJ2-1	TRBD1	TGCAGCGTTGGGTCGGGACAGGGGTCCAATGAGCAGTTCTTC	CSVGSGQGSNEQFF
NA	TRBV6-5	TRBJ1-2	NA	TGTGCCAGCAGTTACGGAAACAACTATGGCTACACCTTC	CASSYGNNYGYTF
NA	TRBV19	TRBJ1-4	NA	TGTGCCAGTAGCAGGACAGTTAATGAAAAACTGTTTTTT	CASSRTVNEKLFF